Detailed here is one T cell receptor beta chain. These data originate in a study of Ad26.COV2.S vaccination and SARS-CoV-2 variants. Study background: Within the COV1001 Ad26.COV2.S trial arm, the donor was enrolled. Ad26.COV2.S shots went into the muscle once or twice, 56 days apart.

Profiling relied on immunoSEQ multiplex PCR, and the TCRdb table lists in-frame clones only, not all of them. The table includes hundreds of thousands of clones, 87% detected once. Treatment: roughly 19 received Ad26.COV2.S at low or high dose, single or two shots; roughly five received placebo; per-sample allocation not given. Sampling took place 63 days after the first vaccine or placebo injection. Recruitment in Boston yielded a donor of adult age, 18-55 years. The receptor comes from a person between 18 and 65 years old who received the Ad26.COV2.S COVID-19 vaccine or a placebo. Source: peripheral blood, taken in a trial of Ad26.COV2.S vaccine versus placebo.

DNA of the CDR3: TGTGCCAGCAGCTCTCCGGTTGAGCAGTTCTTC. Its translation is CASSSPVEQFF. The chain combines TRBV5-8 with TRBJ2-1; D not certain. Trimming took off 3 bases at V and 9 bases at J, with 7 bases between the two ends. Germline CDR1 and CDR2: SGHTS and YDEGEE. The CDR3 has 11 amino acids.